This T cell receptor beta chain was identified during a study of cytomegalovirus exposure and HLA in healthy donors. Turning to the study itself: The 120 validation repertoires used the same platform as the roughly 670 first-cohort repertoires (as reported by a later analysis). General study findings and limits: Through in vitro validation, three CMV-associated chains were shown to be specific for CMV antigens.

Note on this clone: Its specificity is not known. One junction end does not reproduce the germline sequence, and a read error may be involved.

Assay used: immunoSEQ multiplex PCR; TCRdb lists only in-frame clones, some missing. The sample lists around 260,000 clones, around 91% seen once, with 3% to 3.5% in the top ten. Germline CDR1 and CDR2: MGHRA and YSYEKL. CDR3 length: 15 residues. This chain links TRBV4-1 with TRBJ2-1, with 8 positions matching TRBD1. The receptor's source is a woman in her 30s in good health and CMV-seronegative. Source material: PBMCs. Here the CDR3 DNA reads TGCGCCAGCAGCGAAGACAGGGGCTCCTACAATGAGCAGTTCTTC. Protein product: CASSEDRGSYNEQFF.